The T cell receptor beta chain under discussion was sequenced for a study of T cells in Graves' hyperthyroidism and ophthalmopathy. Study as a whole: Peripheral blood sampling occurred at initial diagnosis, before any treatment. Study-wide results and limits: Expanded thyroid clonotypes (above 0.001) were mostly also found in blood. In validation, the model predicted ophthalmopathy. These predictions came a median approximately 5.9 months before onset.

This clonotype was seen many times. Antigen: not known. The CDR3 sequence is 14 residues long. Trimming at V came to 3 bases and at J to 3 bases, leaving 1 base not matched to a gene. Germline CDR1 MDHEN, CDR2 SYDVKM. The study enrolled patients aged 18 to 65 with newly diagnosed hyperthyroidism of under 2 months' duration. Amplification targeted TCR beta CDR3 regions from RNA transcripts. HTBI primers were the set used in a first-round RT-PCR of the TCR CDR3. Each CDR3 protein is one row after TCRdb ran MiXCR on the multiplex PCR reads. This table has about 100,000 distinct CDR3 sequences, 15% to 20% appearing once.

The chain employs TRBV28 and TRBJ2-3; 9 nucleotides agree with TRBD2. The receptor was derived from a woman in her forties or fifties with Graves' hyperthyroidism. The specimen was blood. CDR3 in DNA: TGTGCCAGCAGTTTCCTAGCGGGAACAGATACGCAGTATTTT. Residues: CASSFLAGTDTQYF. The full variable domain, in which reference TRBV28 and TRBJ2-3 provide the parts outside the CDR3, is DVKVTQSSRYLVKRTGEKVFLECVQDMDHENMFWYRQDPGLGLRLIYFSYDVKMKEKGDIPEGYSVSREKKERFSLILESASTNQTSMYLCASSFLAGTDTQYFGPGTRLTVL.